The 10 T cell receptor beta chains listed next were all sequenced from one sample in a study of T-cell reconstitution after alpha-beta-depleted transplantation in children. Preparation of the TCRbeta library used unique molecular identifiers. TCRdb re-called the PCR reads with MiXCR, one entry per CDR3 protein. This table has a few hundred thousand distinct CDR3 sequences, around 13% appearing once. The material sequenced was PBMCs, mostly from graft donor cells, taken 360 days after TCRalphabeta/CD19-depleted stem cell transplant. The receptors stem from a male patient aged 10 to 17 who had a stem cell transplant for acute myeloid leukemia, so the T cells may come from the graft donor.

A few counts support this clonotype. This chain joins TRBV6-5 and TRBJ2-1, with 7 bases identical to TRBD2. Germline CDR1 is MNHEY and CDR2 is SVGAGI. The CDR3 is made up of 16 amino acids. V lost 7 bases and J lost 1; bases outside the gene matches: 10. CDR3 in DNA: TGTGCCAGCAACGTAGGGAGGGGTATATCCTACAATGAGCAGTTCTTC. As protein: CASNVGRGISYNEQFF.

This clonotype was seen a few times. V is TRBV27 and J is TRBJ1-6; a weak D match, TRBD1 (6 bases). CDR1 is MNHEY, CDR2 SMNVEV, per germline (reference sequence). CDR3 length equals 15 residues. V was cut by 2 bases and J by 6 bases, with 11 bases left in between. The CDR3 DNA reads as TGTGCCAGCAGTTTAGGGGGGCTGGCTAATTCACCCCTCCACTTT. It is translated as CASSLGGLANSPLHF.

The chain joins TRBV19 to TRBJ1-5; D is possibly TRBD1 (5 bases). Germline-derived CDR1 and CDR2 are LNHDA and SQIVND (reference sequence). With 5 bases removed from V and 7 bases from J, the gap between germline ends came to 18 bases. The CDR3 runs to 15 residues. The CDR3 is CASSLREWGWQPQHF. In DNA form, the CDR3 reads TGTGCCAGTAGTCTCCGCGAGTGGGGCTGGCAGCCCCAGCATTTT.

The rearrangement links TRBV7-9 to TRBJ2-7; D remains unclear. This CDR3 spans 13 amino acids. The V gene lost 5 bases and the J gene lost 5 bases, with 13 bases spanning the gap. CDR1 and CDR2 from the germline V gene are SEHNR and FQNEAQ (reference sequence). CDR3 protein: CASSGSDVHEQYF. CDR3 coding DNA: TGTGCCAGCAGCGGTTCGGACGTGCACGAGCAGTACTTC.

Only a few counts were recorded for this clonotype. The chain uses TRBV7-3 and TRBJ2-1, with D maybe TRBD2 (5 bases). The germline V and J ends were trimmed by 8 bases and 8 bases, with 22 bases remaining between them. The CDR3 is 15 amino acids. Germline CDR1 SGHTA, CDR2 FQGTGA. CDR3 region: CASGPISGKDDEQFF. DNA for the CDR3: TGTGCCAGCGGCCCCATTTCGGGGAAGGACGATGAGCAGTTCTTC. The full variable domain, with the rest looked up from reference TRBV7-3 and TRBJ2-1, is GAGVSQTPSNKVTEKGKYVELRCDPISGHTALYWYRQSLGQGPEFLIYFQGTGAADDSGLPNDRFFAVRPEGSVSTLKIQRTERGDSAVYLCASGPISGKDDEQFFGPGTRLTVL.

This clonotype was seen only a few times. The V gene is TRBV7-2, the J gene TRBJ2-7, with TRBD1 as a possible D gene (6 bases). The CDR3 has 15 residues. Deletions cut 5 bases from V and 1 base from J, with 15 bases between. The V gene's germline CDR1 is SGHTA and CDR2 FQGNSA. The CDR3 coding sequence is TGTGCCAGCAGCCTGAGGACAGCCCTATCCTACGAGCAGTACTTC. This codes for CASSLRTALSYEQYF. The full variable domain, completed using reference TRBV7-2 and TRBJ2-7, is GAGVSQSPSNKVTEKGKDVELRCDPISGHTALYWYRQSLGQGLEFLIYFQGNSAPDKSGLPSDRFSAERTGGSVSTLTIQRTQQEDSAVYLCASSLRTALSYEQYFGPGTRLTVT.

This chain uses TRBV29-1 with TRBJ1-2, with D possibly being TRBD1 (6 bases). Trimming cost V 0 bases and J 4 bases, with 18 bases left between them. The CDR3 length is 16 residues. The germline CDR1 and CDR2 sequences are SQVTM and ANQGSEA. CDR3 DNA: TGCAGCGTTGAAGAGTCCTCAAAGGGGGTGGGCTATGGCTACACCTTC. Its protein is CSVEESSKGVGYGYTF.

This clonotype was picked up many times. The V gene is TRBV5-1, the J gene TRBJ1-1, with D maybe TRBD1 (5 bases). The CDR3 loop spans 14 amino acids. Trimming removed 0 bases at V and 3 bases at J, with 9 bases between. In germline, CDR1 is SGHRS, CDR2 YFSETQ. DNA of the CDR3: TGCGCCAGCAGCTTGGGGGACGGTTACACTGAAGCTTTCTTT. It yields the protein CASSLGDGYTEAFF. The entire variable domain, with the rest obtained from reference TRBV5-1 and TRBJ1-1, is as follows: KAGVTQTPRYLIKTRGQQVTLSCSPISGHRSVSWYQQTPGQGLQFLFEYFSETQRNKGNFPGRFSGRQFSNSRSEMNVSTLELGDSALYLCASSLGDGYTEAFFGQGTRLTVV.

This clonotype showed up many times. This chain links TRBV30 with TRBJ2-7; TRBD1 matches 9 bases. CDR1 is GTSNPN, CDR2 SVGIG, per germline (reference sequence). J gave up 1 base and V 5 bases, and 6 bases lay outside the gene matches. The CDR3 extends over 14 amino acids. CDR3 region: CAWEPGQGSYEQYF. CDR3 DNA: TGTGCCTGGGAACCGGGACAGGGTTCCTACGAGCAGTACTTC.

Points on this clonotype: The junction differs from germline at one of its ends, possibly a read error. The chain combines TRBV12-3 or TRBV12-4 with TRBJ1-5, with D perhaps TRBD1 (5 bases). This CDR3 has 15 residues. The CDR3: CSSNQFMGGNQPQHF. As DNA, the CDR3 is TGTTCCAGCAATCAATTTATGGGGGGCAATCAGCCCCAGCATTTT.